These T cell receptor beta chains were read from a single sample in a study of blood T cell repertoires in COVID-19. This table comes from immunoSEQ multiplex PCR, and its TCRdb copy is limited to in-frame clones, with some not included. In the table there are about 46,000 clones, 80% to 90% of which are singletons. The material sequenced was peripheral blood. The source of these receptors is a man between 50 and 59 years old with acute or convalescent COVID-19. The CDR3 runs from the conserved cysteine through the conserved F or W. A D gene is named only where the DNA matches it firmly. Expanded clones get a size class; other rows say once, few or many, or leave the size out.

CDR3aa: CASSPSGGYGYTF; CDR3nt: TGTGCCAGTAGTCCATCGGGGGGCTATGGCTACACCTTC; v_gene: TRBV19; d_gene: .; abundance: .; j_gene: TRBJ1-2
CDR3aa: CASSNSAGSHYGYTF; CDR3nt: TGTGCCAGCAGCAACTCGGCAGGGTCTCACTATGGCTACACCTTC; v_gene: TRBV5-4; d_gene: .; abundance: .; j_gene: TRBJ1-2
CDR3aa: CASSDRGVNYNEQFF; CDR3nt: TGTGCCAGCAGTGACAGGGGAGTAAACTACAATGAGCAGTTCTTC; v_gene: TRBV2; d_gene: .; abundance: .; j_gene: TRBJ2-1
CDR3aa: CSAREDNEQFF; CDR3nt: TGCAGTGCTCGCGAAGACAATGAGCAGTTCTTC; v_gene: TRBV20-1; d_gene: .; abundance: .; j_gene: TRBJ2-1
CDR3aa: CASSSRDRGRETQYF; CDR3nt: TGTGCCAGCAGCTCTAGGGACAGGGGGCGGGAGACCCAGTACTTC; v_gene: TRBV13; d_gene: TRBD1; abundance: once; j_gene: TRBJ2-5
CDR3aa: CASSPPGQLYEQYF; CDR3nt: TGTGCCAGCTCACCACCGGGACAGCTCTACGAGCAGTACTTC; v_gene: TRBV18; d_gene: TRBD1; abundance: few; j_gene: TRBJ2-7
CDR3aa: CASTQKDRAETQYF; CDR3nt: TGTGCCAGCACCCAAAAGGACAGGGCGGAGACCCAGTACTTC; v_gene: TRBV2; d_gene: TRBD1; abundance: .; j_gene: TRBJ2-5
CDR3aa: CASSLPPTGPREKLFF; CDR3nt: TGTGCCAGCAGCCTTCCCCCGACAGGCCCTAGGGAAAAACTGTTTTTT; v_gene: TRBV11-2; d_gene: .; abundance: .; j_gene: TRBJ1-4
CDR3aa: CAISGSIRGLSYEQYF; CDR3nt: TGTGCCATCAGTGGGAGCATTCGGGGGTTGTCCTACGAGCAGTACTTC; v_gene: TRBV10-3; d_gene: .; abundance: .; j_gene: TRBJ2-7
CDR3aa: CASRTGSNQPQHF; CDR3nt: TGTGCCAGCAGAACGGGTAGCAATCAGCCCCAGCATTTT; v_gene: TRBV6-5; d_gene: .; abundance: .; j_gene: TRBJ1-5
CDR3aa: CASSYSSQGYNEQFF; CDR3nt: TGTGCCAGCAGTTACTCGTCCCAGGGCTACAATGAGCAGTTCTTC; v_gene: TRBV6-6; d_gene: .; abundance: .; j_gene: TRBJ2-1
CDR3aa: CAISESPRQGKETQYF; CDR3nt: TGTGCCATCAGTGAGTCCCCCCGACAGGGGAAAGAGACCCAGTACTTC; v_gene: TRBV10-3; d_gene: TRBD1; abundance: .; j_gene: TRBJ2-5
CDR3aa: CAISEISSGNTIYF; CDR3nt: TGTGCCATCAGTGAGATCAGTTCTGGAAACACCATATATTTT; v_gene: TRBV10-3; d_gene: .; abundance: .; j_gene: TRBJ1-3
CDR3aa: CASTQGPGNYEQYF; CDR3nt: TGTGCCAGCACACAGGGGCCGGGAAACTACGAGCAGTACTTC; v_gene: TRBV6-5; d_gene: TRBD1; abundance: .; j_gene: TRBJ2-7
CDR3aa: CASSLRPGAGNTIYF; CDR3nt: TGTGCCAGCTCACTTCGACCAGGGGCTGGAAACACCATATATTTT; v_gene: TRBV18; d_gene: .; abundance: .; j_gene: TRBJ1-3
CDR3aa: CASSLDDGGLETQYF; CDR3nt: TGTGCCAGCAGCTTGGATGACGGCGGACTCGAGACCCAGTACTTC; v_gene: TRBV5-5; d_gene: .; abundance: .; j_gene: TRBJ2-5
CDR3aa: CASSVWPGVQYF; CDR3nt: TGTGCCAGCAGTGTTTGGCCGGGGGTGCAGTACTTC; v_gene: TRBV28; d_gene: .; abundance: .; j_gene: TRBJ2-7